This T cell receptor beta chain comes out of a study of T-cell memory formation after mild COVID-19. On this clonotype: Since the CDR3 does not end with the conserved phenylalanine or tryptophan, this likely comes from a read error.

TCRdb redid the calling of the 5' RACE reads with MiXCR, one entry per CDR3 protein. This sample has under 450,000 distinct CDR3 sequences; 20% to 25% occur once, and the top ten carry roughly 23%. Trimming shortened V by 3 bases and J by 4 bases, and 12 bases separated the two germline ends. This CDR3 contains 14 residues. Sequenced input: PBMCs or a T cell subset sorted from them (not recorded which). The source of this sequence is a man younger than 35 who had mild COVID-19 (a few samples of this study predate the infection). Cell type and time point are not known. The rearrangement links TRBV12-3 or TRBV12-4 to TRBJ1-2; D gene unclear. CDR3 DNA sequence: TGTGCCAGCAGTTTTGGGATAATGGGCTATGGCTACACCTTA. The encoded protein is CASSFGIMGYGYTL.